Listed here is a single T cell receptor (beta chain). Its antigen remains unknown. This sample was included in a study of OX40 agonist ivuxolimab in advanced cancers. Study conclusions and caveats: At 0.1 to 3.0 mg/kg and by week 6, CD4+ and CD8+ T cells in the blood had expanded clonally.

Germline CDR1 and CDR2: LGHNA and YNFKEQ. This CDR3 spans 16 amino acids. After removal of 5 bases from V and 4 bases from J, the junction contained 10 bases not matched to a gene. TCRdb's table, derived via immunoSEQ multiplex PCR, lists solely in-frame clones and lacks some. The table lists tens of thousands of clones, about 88% of them singletons. This receptor was identified in an adult with an advanced solid tumor such as melanoma, head and neck, liver or kidney cancer. Sequenced material: CD4+ or CD8+ T cells sorted from blood, taken in a trial of the OX40 agonist ivuxolimab. This chain links TRBV4-2 with TRBJ2-2; 7 bases match TRBD1. The CDR3 region is CASSEGTVRSTGELFF. DNA of the CDR3: TGTGCCAGCAGCGAAGGGACAGTCCGTTCCACCGGGGAGCTGTTTTTT.